This TCR beta chain was captured in a study of cytomegalovirus exposure and HLA in healthy donors. Regarding the study as a whole: As confirmed in vitro, a few CMV-associated chains were specific for CMV antigens. In a later analysis, a missense DCLRE1C variant was linked to TCR beta V- and J-gene trimming.

V shed 3 bases and J 5 bases; nucleotides not matched to a gene: 3. The germline V gene encodes CDR1 LNHDA and CDR2 SQIVND (reference sequence). The CDR3 is made up of 13 amino acids. Both 60 Vbeta primers and 13 Jbeta primers went into the PCR. Per the original methods: Later, 80 million or so unique TCR beta chains were counted in an analysis, and about 10 million of them were shared. The data were produced by immunoSEQ multiplex PCR, yet TCRdb's version contains in-frame clones alone and is incomplete. That table furnishes V, J and clone size, whereas the DNA furnished D and trimming. The sample lists approximately 150,000 clones; 70% to 85% were seen once. About this clone: The target antigen is unknown.

The source material was PBMCs. This rearrangement joins TRBV19 to TRBJ2-7; 8 positions agree with TRBD1. The sequence was obtained from a man under 40 in good health and CMV-seropositive. The CDR3 sequence: CASSMDRDNEQYF. In DNA, the CDR3 is TGTGCCAGTAGTATGGACAGGGACAACGAGCAGTACTTC.